A selection of T cell receptor beta chains follows, all from one sample in a study of OX40 agonist ivuxolimab in advanced cancers. Using immunoSEQ multiplex PCR, the repertoire was profiled, and TCRdb retains in-frame clones only, with some absent. In the table there are 45,000 to 55,000 clones, 80% to 90% of which are singletons. The starting material was CD4+ or CD8+ T cells sorted from blood, obtained in a trial of the OX40 agonist ivuxolimab. These receptors were taken from an adult with an advanced solid tumor such as melanoma, head and neck, liver or kidney cancer. Both conserved end residues are part of each CDR3. D genes are given only for firm matches. The size entry is marked missing in some rows and otherwise reads once, few, many or a size class.

size: .; J: TRBJ2-2; V: TRBV7-3; D: TRBD2; CDR3: CASSLAGTSGGTGELFF; DNA: TGTGCCAGCAGCTTAGCCGGGACTAGCGGGGGCACCGGGGAGCTGTTTTTT
size: .; J: TRBJ1-1; V: TRBV28; D: TRBD1; CDR3: CASSPGDRLNTEAFF; DNA: TGTGCCAGCAGTCCTGGGGACAGGTTGAACACTGAAGCTTTCTTT
size: .; J: TRBJ1-2; V: TRBV5-6; D: TRBD1; CDR3: CASSGGPGTGDRWGYTF; DNA: TGTGCCAGCAGCGGGGGCCCCGGGACAGGGGACCGCTGGGGCTACACCTTC
size: .; J: TRBJ2-1; V: TRBV4-1; D: .; CDR3: CASSQGGQRGAALNEQFF; DNA: TGCGCCAGCAGCCAAGGGGGCCAAAGGGGAGCTGCCCTAAACGAGCAGTTCTTC
size: once; J: TRBJ1-2; V: TRBV7-2; D: .; CDR3: CASGRVRAEGYTF; DNA: TGTGCCAGCGGCAGGGTGCGGGCGGAAGGCTACACCTTC
size: .; J: TRBJ2-3; V: TRBV9; D: TRBD2; CDR3: CASSVVGTRHTDTQYF; DNA: TGTGCCAGCAGCGTAGTAGGGACTAGGCACACAGATACGCAGTATTTT
size: .; J: TRBJ2-4; V: TRBV30; D: .; CDR3: CAWSVGVGVVAKNIQYF; DNA: TGTGCCTGGAGTGTAGGGGTCGGGGTAGTGGCCAAAAACATTCAGTACTTC
size: .; J: TRBJ1-1; V: TRBV5-6; D: .; CDR3: CASSHQGQGTEAFF; DNA: TGTGCCAGCAGTCACCAAGGGCAAGGCACTGAAGCTTTCTTT
size: .; J: TRBJ1-5; V: TRBV28; D: .; CDR3: CASNLGSSNQPQHF; DNA: TGTGCCAGCAACTTGGGGAGTAGCAATCAGCCCCAGCATTTT
size: .; J: TRBJ1-2; V: TRBV6-5; D: .; CDR3: CASSLRANYGYTF; DNA: TGTGCCAGCAGCCTCAGAGCTAACTATGGCTACACCTTC
size: once; J: TRBJ2-7; V: TRBV18; D: .; CDR3: CASSLGPTSYEQYF; DNA: TGTGCCAGCTCATTGGGACCGACTTCCTACGAGCAGTACTTC
size: few; J: TRBJ1-1; V: TRBV4-3; D: TRBD1; CDR3: CASSQAETGYAEAFF; DNA: TGCGCCAGCAGCCAAGCTGAGACAGGGTACGCTGAAGCTTTCTTT
size: .; J: TRBJ2-7; V: TRBV29-1; D: .; CDR3: CSVEVPGTYEQYF; DNA: TGCAGCGTTGAAGTCCCGGGCACCTACGAGCAGTACTTC
size: .; J: TRBJ2-1; V: TRBV6-1; D: TRBD1; CDR3: CASSDAHRGDEQFF; DNA: TGTGCCAGCAGTGATGCCCACAGGGGCGATGAGCAGTTCTTC
size: .; J: TRBJ2-2; V: TRBV15; D: .; CDR3: CATSKQPLGELFF; DNA: TGTGCCACCAGCAAACAGCCCTTAGGGGAGCTGTTTTTT
size: .; J: TRBJ2-3; V: TRBV7-2; D: TRBD2; CDR3: CASSYRGGAVDTQYF; DNA: TGTGCCAGCAGCTACCGCGGGGGGGCGGTAGATACGCAGTATTTT
size: .; J: TRBJ1-1; V: TRBV7-3; D: .; CDR3: CASSPSPGDTEAFF; DNA: TGTGCCAGCAGCCCATCCCCAGGGGACACTGAAGCTTTCTTT
size: .; J: TRBJ1-1; V: TRBV5-4; D: .; CDR3: CASSSDSGPEAFF; DNA: TGTGCCAGCAGCTCCGACAGTGGGCCTGAAGCTTTCTTT
size: .; J: TRBJ2-1; V: TRBV6-5; D: .; CDR3: CASSYSAGTGNEQFF; DNA: TGTGCCAGCAGTTACTCGGCAGGGACGGGGAATGAGCAGTTCTTC
size: .; J: TRBJ2-1; V: TRBV7-8; D: .; CDR3: CASSAYGTAFFNEQFF; DNA: TGTGCCAGCAGCGCATACGGGACCGCCTTTTTCAATGAGCAGTTCTTC
size: once; J: TRBJ1-1; V: TRBV30; D: TRBD1; CDR3: CAWKTGIPHTEAFF; DNA: TGTGCCTGGAAGACAGGGATACCCCACACTGAAGCTTTCTTT
size: .; J: TRBJ2-3; V: TRBV28; D: .; CDR3: CASSLRGPDTQYF; DNA: TGTGCCAGCAGTTTGAGGGGCCCAGATACGCAGTATTTT
size: .; J: TRBJ2-2; V: TRBV19; D: .; CDR3: CASSLAGSNTGELFF; DNA: TGTGCCAGTAGTTTAGCAGGATCGAACACCGGGGAGCTGTTTTTT
size: .; J: TRBJ2-3; V: TRBV18; D: .; CDR3: CASSPQAGAADTQYF; DNA: TGTGCCAGCTCACCACAAGCCGGGGCAGCGGATACGCAGTATTTT
size: .; J: TRBJ2-3; V: TRBV7-9; D: .; CDR3: CASRRQTTDTQYF; DNA: TGTGCCAGCAGGCGCCAAACTACAGATACGCAGTATTTT
size: .; J: TRBJ2-7; V: TRBV7-6; D: .; CDR3: CASSLGLPQAEQYF; DNA: TGTGCCAGCAGCCTGGGACTCCCCCAGGCCGAGCAGTACTTC
size: .; J: TRBJ2-7; V: TRBV4-3; D: TRBD1; CDR3: CASSQMRGAGGVYEQYF; DNA: TGCGCCAGCAGCCAGATGAGGGGGGCAGGGGGCGTCTACGAGCAGTACTTC
size: .; J: TRBJ1-1; V: TRBV6-6; D: .; CDR3: CASSYSKPNTEAFF; DNA: TGTGCCAGCAGTTACTCCAAGCCGAACACTGAAGCTTTCTTT
size: .; J: TRBJ2-7; V: TRBV2; D: .; CDR3: CASGRASNSYEQYF; DNA: TGTGCCAGCGGTAGGGCTAGCAACTCCTACGAGCAGTACTTC
size: .; J: TRBJ2-6; V: TRBV5-1; D: TRBD1; CDR3: CASSEDGTALSGANVLTF; DNA: TGCGCCAGCAGTGAGGATGGGACAGCCCTCTCTGGGGCCAACGTCCTGACTTTC
size: .; J: TRBJ2-5; V: TRBV28; D: .; CDR3: CASKETSTQETQYF; DNA: TGTGCCAGCAAGGAAACGTCCACACAAGAGACCCAGTACTTC
size: medium-sized; J: TRBJ1-4; V: TRBV7-9; D: .; CDR3: CASSLNSGNEKLFF; DNA: TGTGCCAGCAGCTTGAATTCGGGGAATGAAAAACTGTTTTTT
size: .; J: TRBJ2-2; V: TRBV18; D: .; CDR3: CASSSLTGRTGELFF; DNA: TGTGCCAGCTCATCCTTGACAGGGAGGACCGGGGAGCTGTTTTTT
size: .; J: TRBJ1-1; V: TRBV5-4; D: .; CDR3: CASSQEWGGNTEAFF; DNA: TGCGCCAGCAGCCAAGAGTGGGGGGGGAACACTGAAGCTTTCTTT
size: .; J: TRBJ1-4; V: TRBV28; D: .; CDR3: CASRPSNEKLFF; DNA: TGTGCCAGCAGGCCGAGTAATGAAAAACTGTTTTTT
size: .; J: TRBJ1-2; V: TRBV2; D: .; CDR3: CASRDSPSAGYTF; DNA: TGTGCCAGCAGGGACAGCCCCTCTGCTGGCTACACCTTC
size: .; J: TRBJ2-3; V: TRBV5-1; D: .; CDR3: CASKHPPTDTQYF; DNA: TGCGCCAGCAAACACCCTCCCACAGATACGCAGTATTTT
size: .; J: TRBJ2-7; V: TRBV28; D: TRBD1; CDR3: CASSSAGTGFDEQYF; DNA: TGTGCCAGCAGCTCCGCCGGGACAGGGTTTGACGAGCAGTACTTC
size: few; J: TRBJ1-6; V: TRBV19; D: .; CDR3: CASSLPQRGNSPLHF; DNA: TGTGCCAGTAGTCTACCGCAGAGGGGTAATTCACCCCTCCACTTT
size: .; J: TRBJ2-7; V: TRBV5-4; D: .; CDR3: CASSWGTTYEQYF; DNA: TGTGCCAGCAGCTGGGGGACAACCTACGAGCAGTACTTC
size: .; J: TRBJ2-5; V: TRBV7-2; D: .; CDR3: CASSLAGAGETQYF; DNA: TGTGCCAGCAGCTTAGCTGGGGCGGGGGAGACCCAGTACTTC
size: .; J: TRBJ1-2; V: TRBV28; D: .; CDR3: CASSSGIIGYTF; DNA: TGTGCCAGCAGTTCAGGGATTATTGGCTACACCTTC
size: .; J: TRBJ2-7; V: TRBV10-1; D: TRBD2; CDR3: CASSEGGTSGFYEQYF; DNA: TGCGCCAGCAGCGAGGGGGGGACTAGCGGATTCTACGAGCAGTACTTC
size: .; J: TRBJ1-5; V: TRBV19; D: .; CDR3: CASSTQGKDFNQPQHF; DNA: TGTGCCAGTAGTACCCAGGGGAAGGACTTCAATCAGCCCCAGCATTTT
size: .; J: TRBJ1-3; V: TRBV28; D: .; CDR3: CASTPTRGFSGNTIYF; DNA: TGTGCCAGCACCCCCACCAGGGGCTTCTCTGGAAACACCATATATTTT
size: .; J: TRBJ2-1; V: TRBV6-5; D: TRBD2; CDR3: CASSYSRLAANNEQFF; DNA: TGTGCCAGCAGTTACTCGAGGCTAGCGGCAAACAATGAGCAGTTCTTC
size: .; J: TRBJ1-1; V: TRBV30; D: TRBD1; CDR3: CAWHRGGEAFF; DNA: TGTGCCTGGCACAGGGGAGGTGAAGCTTTCTTT
size: once; J: TRBJ1-2; V: TRBV28; D: .; CDR3: CASSLRTYPNYGYTF; DNA: TGTGCCAGCAGTTTGCGGACTTACCCTAACTATGGCTACACCTTC
size: .; J: TRBJ2-7; V: TRBV18; D: TRBD1; CDR3: CASSPGQGAYEQYF; DNA: TGTGCCAGCTCACCTGGACAGGGAGCCTACGAGCAGTACTTC
size: .; J: TRBJ1-1; V: TRBV28; D: TRBD1; CDR3: CASTSSTGVAFF; DNA: TGTGCCAGCACCTCATCGACAGGGGTTGCTTTCTTT
size: .; J: TRBJ2-1; V: TRBV19; D: .; CDR3: CASSTDGLGEQFF; DNA: TGTGCCAGTAGTACCGACGGATTAGGTGAGCAGTTCTTC
size: .; J: TRBJ2-7; V: TRBV7-9; D: TRBD2; CDR3: CASSVKLAGQLYEQYF; DNA: TGTGCCAGCAGCGTCAAACTAGCGGGGCAATTATACGAGCAGTACTTC
size: once; J: TRBJ2-1; V: TRBV7-9; D: TRBD2; CDR3: CASSFSGGAGEQFF; DNA: TGTGCCAGCAGCTTCTCCGGGGGGGCTGGTGAGCAGTTCTTC
size: once; J: TRBJ2-7; V: TRBV9; D: .; CDR3: CASSADVGGPYEQYF; DNA: TGTGCCAGCAGCGCTGATGTCGGGGGACCCTACGAGCAGTACTTC
size: .; J: TRBJ2-7; V: TRBV5-6; D: .; CDR3: CASSLDGIEQYF; DNA: TGTGCCAGCAGCTTGGACGGGATCGAGCAGTACTTC
size: .; J: TRBJ2-3; V: TRBV2; D: .; CDR3: CASSEVFGADTQYF; DNA: TGTGCCAGCAGTGAAGTTTTCGGTGCAGATACGCAGTATTTT
size: .; J: TRBJ2-3; V: TRBV10-3; D: .; CDR3: CAISSSSTDTQYF; DNA: TGTGCCATCAGCAGCTCTAGCACAGATACGCAGTATTTT
size: .; J: TRBJ2-7; V: TRBV30; D: TRBD1; CDR3: CAWQTKGQGRYEQYF; DNA: TGTGCCTGGCAGACAAAGGGACAGGGAAGGTACGAGCAGTACTTC
size: .; J: TRBJ2-2; V: TRBV28; D: .; CDR3: CASSFASGELFF; DNA: TGTGCCAGCAGTTTCGCGAGCGGGGAGCTGTTTTTT